A selection of T cell receptor beta chains follows, all from one sample in a study of control samples from healthy donors and cancer patients. TCRdb's table, derived via immunoSEQ multiplex PCR, lists solely in-frame clones and lacks some. Here the sample spans 100,000 to 120,000 clones, approximately 83% being singletons. Sequencing used blood. These TCRs come from a woman aged 45-65 years in good health. Both conserved end residues are part of each CDR3. D genes are given only for firm matches. Not every row has a clone size; where given, it reads once, few, many or a size class.

TRBJ1-4,.,TRBV12-3/TRBV12-4,.,CASRLPPNEKLFF,TGTGCCAGCAGGTTACCCCCCAATGAAAAACTGTTTTTT
TRBJ1-1,.,TRBV6-2/TRBV6-3,.,CASSYSIGITEAFF,TGTGCCAGCAGTTACTCGATAGGGATCACTGAAGCTTTCTTT
TRBJ2-1,.,TRBV3-1/TRBV3-2,TRBD2,CASSQDSGSSYNEQFF,TGTGCCAGCAGCCAAGACAGCGGGAGCTCCTACAATGAGCAGTTCTTC
TRBJ2-3,.,TRBV12-3/TRBV12-4,.,CASSTRTTDTQYF,TGTGCCAGCAGTACCCGGACCACAGATACGCAGTATTTT
TRBJ1-3,.,TRBV6-2/TRBV6-3,.,CASSMDRLSGNTIYF,TGTGCCAGCAGTATGGACAGACTCTCTGGAAACACCATATATTTT
TRBJ2-7,.,TRBV4-3,TRBD1,CASSQSQGQGISSYEQYF,TGCGCCAGCAGCCAAAGTCAGGGACAGGGGATTAGTTCCTACGAGCAGTACTTC
TRBJ1-1,once,TRBV13,TRBD1,CASSLAKGALNTEAFF,TGTGCCAGCAGCTTAGCTAAGGGGGCTTTGAACACTGAAGCTTTCTTT
TRBJ1-2,.,TRBV7-2,.,CASSLALGFNYGYTF,TGTGCCAGCAGCTTAGCCCTAGGATTTAACTATGGCTACACCTTC
TRBJ1-2,.,TRBV9,.,CASSPAGGASGYTF,TGTGCCAGCAGCCCAGCGGGGGGCGCATCGGGCTACACCTTC
TRBJ1-1,few,TRBV7-3,.,CASSSRSVGTEAFF,TGTGCCAGCAGCTCGAGATCAGTAGGCACTGAAGCTTTCTTT
TRBJ1-1,.,TRBV7-2,.,CASSRKLRENTEAFF,TGTGCCAGCAGCAGGAAACTCAGGGAGAACACTGAAGCTTTCTTT
TRBJ1-2,.,TRBV4-1,.,CASSQDLRQIPLTGYGYTF,TGCGCCAGCAGCCAAGATTTAAGACAGATACCCTTAACAGGATATGGCTACACCTTC
TRBJ2-2,.,TRBV19,.,CASTPRVEPGGELFF,TGTGCCAGTACCCCGAGGGTGGAACCGGGCGGGGAGCTGTTTTTT
TRBJ2-1,.,TRBV27,.,CASSPPTPTTNSYNEQFF,TGTGCCAGCAGTCCCCCGACCCCGACTACTAACTCCTACAATGAGCAGTTCTTC
TRBJ2-2,once,TRBV18,.,CASSPQGRNTGELFF,TGTGCCAGCTCACCTCAAGGCCGGAACACCGGGGAGCTGTTTTTT
TRBJ2-3,.,TRBV5-1,.,CASSLDSDTQYF,TGCGCCAGCAGCTTGGACTCAGATACGCAGTATTTT
TRBJ2-1,.,TRBV27,.,CASSLGASWDEQFF,TGTGCCAGCAGCCTCGGGGCTAGCTGGGATGAGCAGTTCTTC
TRBJ2-3,few,TRBV7-3,TRBD2,CASSLTSSGRAKGATQYF,TGTGCCAGCAGCTTAACGTCTAGCGGGAGGGCCAAGGGCGCTACGCAGTATTTT
TRBJ2-5,.,TRBV7-2,TRBD2,CASSFSLAGGPGTQYF,TGTGCCAGCAGCTTCAGTCTAGCGGGGGGGCCGGGGACCCAGTACTTC
TRBJ1-1,few,TRBV14,.,CASSQDIPGFTWDTEAFF,TGTGCCAGCAGCCAAGATATCCCAGGCTTTACGTGGGACACTGAAGCTTTCTTT
TRBJ1-1,.,TRBV11-2,.,CASSPSTEAFF,TGTGCCAGCAGCCCCTCTACAGAGGCTTTCTTT
TRBJ2-6,.,TRBV7-2,.,CASSQGVGANVLTF,TGTGCCAGCAGCCAAGGGGTCGGGGCCAACGTCCTGACTTTC
TRBJ2-5,few,TRBV3-1/TRBV3-2,TRBD2,CASSRLLAGGGTQYF,TGTGCCAGCAGCCGCCTACTAGCGGGGGGAGGGACCCAGTACTTC
TRBJ1-6,.,TRBV19,.,CASSITGSNSPLHF,TGTGCCAGTAGTATAACAGGGAGTAATTCACCCCTCCACTTT
TRBJ2-3,.,TRBV4-3,TRBD2,CASSRGLAGVDTQYF,TGCGCCAGCAGCCGAGGACTAGCGGGGGTAGATACGCAGTATTTT
TRBJ2-1,.,TRBV7-7,TRBD2,CASSSTPGLAGVGGEQFF,TGTGCTAGCAGCTCTACCCCGGGACTAGCGGGAGTTGGGGGTGAGCAGTTCTTC
TRBJ1-1,.,TRBV5-6,.,CASSFDSKPEAFF,TGTGCCAGCAGCTTCGATAGCAAGCCTGAAGCTTTCTTT
TRBJ1-2,.,TRBV2,.,CASSEKQGGGYTF,TGTGCCAGCAGTGAAAAGCAGGGAGGGGGCTACACCTTC
TRBJ2-1,.,TRBV14,.,CASSQDRDSLYNEQFF,TGTGCCAGCAGCCAAGATCGAGACTCCCTCTACAATGAGCAGTTCTTC
TRBJ1-5,.,TRBV28,.,CASSPPRGSSNQPQHF,TGTGCCAGCAGTCCACCGAGGGGTTCGAGCAATCAGCCCCAGCATTTT
TRBJ2-5,once,TRBV19,.,CASSPPRLVQETQYF,TGTGCCAGTAGTCCTCCTAGACTAGTACAAGAGACCCAGTACTTC
TRBJ2-1,.,TRBV24-1,.,CATSDLTSNEQFF,TGTGCCACCAGTGATTTGACTAGCAATGAGCAGTTCTTC
TRBJ1-1,.,TRBV4-3,.,CACSPNSPTEAFF,TGCGCCTGCAGCCCAAACAGCCCCACTGAAGCTTTCTTT
TRBJ1-2,.,TRBV7-2,.,CASSLEAVANYGYTF,TGTGCCAGCAGCTTAGAGGCAGTAGCTAACTATGGCTACACCTTC
TRBJ1-1,.,TRBV30,TRBD1,CAWTRDRNTEAFF,TGTGCCTGGACCCGGGACAGGAACACTGAAGCTTTCTTT
TRBJ2-1,.,TRBV6-5,.,CASTRDGSTYNEQFF,TGTGCCAGCACGAGAGACGGGAGCACCTACAATGAGCAGTTCTTC
TRBJ1-3,.,TRBV6-1,.,CASSEGSTGNTIYF,TGTGCCAGCAGTGAAGGGAGTACTGGAAACACCATATATTTT
TRBJ2-5,.,TRBV7-3,TRBD2,CASSNLAGGGLETQYF,TGTGCCAGCAGCAACCTAGCGGGAGGGGGTTTGGAGACCCAGTACTTC
TRBJ2-1,.,TRBV10-3,TRBD2,CAISDPASGGYNEQFF,TGTGCCATCAGTGACCCCGCGAGCGGGGGTTACAATGAGCAGTTCTTC
TRBJ1-2,.,TRBV7-9,TRBD1,CASSLDVTGISYTF,TGTGCCAGCAGCTTAGATGTGACAGGGATTTCCTACACCTTC
TRBJ1-4,few,TRBV9,.,CASSVGVGGEKLFF,TGTGCCAGCAGCGTAGGGGTAGGCGGTGAAAAACTGTTTTTT
TRBJ1-5,.,TRBV3-1/TRBV3-2,TRBD1,CASSQDGHRGSNQPQHF,TGTGCCAGCAGCCAAGATGGGCACAGGGGTAGCAATCAGCCCCAGCATTTT
TRBJ2-1,.,TRBV2,TRBD2,CASSKLAGAGEQFF,TGTGCCAGCAGTAAACTAGCGGGGGCGGGCGAGCAGTTCTTC
TRBJ2-1,.,TRBV28,.,CASRPEYFHNEQFF,TGTGCCAGCAGACCGGAGTATTTTCACAATGAGCAGTTCTTC
TRBJ1-2,.,TRBV6-6,.,CASTPQGTNYGYTF,TGTGCCAGCACCCCACAGGGAACTAACTATGGCTACACCTTC
TRBJ2-2,few,TRBV19,.,CATSQWGNAGELFF,TGTGCCACCTCTCAGTGGGGAAACGCCGGGGAGCTGTTTTTT
TRBJ1-2,.,TRBV29-1,.,CSVEGQGGGYTF,TGCAGCGTTGAGGGGCAGGGTGGTGGCTACACCTTC
TRBJ2-7,.,TRBV6-2/TRBV6-3,.,CASSYPGSSYEQYF,TGTGCCAGCAGTTACCCGGGAAGCTCCTACGAGCAGTACTTC
TRBJ2-5,.,TRBV9,.,CASSEEGGGETQYF,TGTGCCAGCAGCGAGGAGGGGGGAGGAGAGACCCAGTACTTC
TRBJ2-1,once,TRBV27,.,CASSFDSYGPYNEQFF,TGTGCCAGCAGTTTCGACTCCTACGGGCCCTACAATGAGCAGTTCTTC
TRBJ1-4,.,TRBV19,.,CASIGASEKLFF,TGTGCCAGTATTGGGGCGAGTGAAAAACTGTTTTTT
TRBJ2-7,.,TRBV4-2,TRBD1,CASSLMGNRDREQYF,TGTGCCAGCAGCCTGATGGGAAACAGGGACAGAGAGCAGTACTTC
TRBJ2-5,.,TRBV28,.,CASRGASPVGTQYF,TGTGCCAGCAGGGGTGCCTCGCCCGTCGGGACCCAGTACTTC
TRBJ1-5,few,TRBV28,TRBD1,CASSLGTGGSISNQPQHF,TGTGCCAGCAGTTTAGGGACAGGGGGCTCTATTAGCAATCAGCCCCAGCATTTT
TRBJ2-7,once,TRBV10-3,TRBD2,CAISESGGEGEQYF,TGTGCCATCAGTGAGTCAGGAGGGGAGGGCGAGCAGTACTTC
TRBJ1-4,few,TRBV7-3,.,CASSPQGGTNEKLFF,TGTGCCAGCAGCCCCCAAGGGGGGACTAATGAAAAACTGTTTTTT
TRBJ2-4,.,TRBV19,TRBD2,CASSSGLAGTKNIQYF,TGTGCCAGTAGTTCAGGACTAGCGGGAACCAAAAACATTCAGTACTTC
TRBJ2-7,few,TRBV7-2,TRBD2,CASSLGAGAYEQYF,TGTGCCAGCAGCTTAGGGGCGGGGGCCTACGAGCAGTACTTC